This is a list of T cell receptor beta chains from one sample in a study of control samples from healthy donors and cancer patients. The table came from immunoSEQ multiplex PCR; TCRdb's copy has only in-frame clones and leaves some out. The sample lists 70,000 to 75,000 clones, 94% seen once, with approximately 2.8% in the top ten. The source material was blood. The source of these receptors is a woman aged 25 to 39 in good health. The CDR3 runs from the conserved cysteine through the conserved F or W. The order of the fields is CDR3 protein, CDR3 DNA, D gene, V gene, clone size, J gene, CDR3 length. A D gene is named only where the DNA matches it firmly. The size of a clone is reported for some rows only, either as once, few or many, or as a class for expanded clones.

cdr3_aa: CASSPSNSGNTIYF; cdr3_nt: TGTGCCAGCTCACCGTCGAACTCTGGAAACACCATATATTTT; d_call: -; v_call: TRBV18; clone_size: -; j_call: TRBJ1-3; cdr3_length: 14
cdr3_aa: CASSLGTAMNTEAFF; cdr3_nt: TGTGCCAGCAGTTTGGGGACAGCTATGAACACTGAAGCTTTCTTT; d_call: TRBD1; v_call: TRBV28; clone_size: -; j_call: TRBJ1-1; cdr3_length: 15
cdr3_aa: CASSLLGNRGSEKLFF; cdr3_nt: TGTGCCAGCAGCTTACTTGGGAACAGGGGTTCTGAAAAACTGTTTTTT; d_call: TRBD1; v_call: TRBV7-2; clone_size: -; j_call: TRBJ1-4; cdr3_length: 16
cdr3_aa: CASSSGDGGYYGYTF; cdr3_nt: TGTGCCAGCAGCTCAGGGGACGGAGGGTACTATGGCTACACCTTC; d_call: -; v_call: TRBV13; clone_size: -; j_call: TRBJ1-2; cdr3_length: 15
cdr3_aa: CASSLLGDRGEQYF; cdr3_nt: TGTGCCAGCAGTTTACTCGGGGACAGGGGCGAGCAGTACTTC; d_call: TRBD1; v_call: TRBV28; clone_size: -; j_call: TRBJ2-7; cdr3_length: 14
cdr3_aa: CATSRDLASGHLYNEQFF; cdr3_nt: TGTGCCACCAGCAGAGATCTTGCATCGGGACACTTATACAATGAGCAGTTCTTC; d_call: -; v_call: TRBV15; clone_size: -; j_call: TRBJ2-1; cdr3_length: 18
cdr3_aa: CANERGTYGYTF; cdr3_nt: TGTGCCAACGAGAGGGGGACCTATGGCTACACCTTC; d_call: -; v_call: TRBV2; clone_size: -; j_call: TRBJ1-2; cdr3_length: 12
cdr3_aa: CASSYGGVAEAFF; cdr3_nt: TGTGCCAGCAGTTATGGCGGTGTCGCTGAAGCTTTCTTT; d_call: -; v_call: TRBV6-2/TRBV6-3; clone_size: -; j_call: TRBJ1-1; cdr3_length: 13
cdr3_aa: CASSQQDSGNTIYF; cdr3_nt: TGTGCCAGCTCACAACAGGACTCTGGAAACACCATATATTTT; d_call: -; v_call: TRBV18; clone_size: -; j_call: TRBJ1-3; cdr3_length: 14
cdr3_aa: CASSVAGWEQFF; cdr3_nt: TGTGCCAGCAGCGTAGCGGGGTGGGAGCAGTTCTTC; d_call: -; v_call: TRBV9; clone_size: -; j_call: TRBJ2-1; cdr3_length: 12
cdr3_aa: CASSRRSSTDTQYF; cdr3_nt: TGTGCCAGCAGCCGCAGGTCTAGCACAGATACGCAGTATTTT; d_call: -; v_call: TRBV7-6; clone_size: -; j_call: TRBJ2-3; cdr3_length: 14
cdr3_aa: CASSRLAGGGNEQFF; cdr3_nt: TGTGCCAGCAGCCGATTAGCGGGGGGCGGGAATGAGCAGTTCTTC; d_call: TRBD2; v_call: TRBV14; clone_size: once; j_call: TRBJ2-1; cdr3_length: 15
cdr3_aa: CASSIGGGDNQPQHF; cdr3_nt: TGTGCCAGTAGTATTGGGGGGGGCGACAATCAGCCCCAGCATTTT; d_call: -; v_call: TRBV19; clone_size: -; j_call: TRBJ1-5; cdr3_length: 15
cdr3_aa: CASSLVWASNTEAFF; cdr3_nt: TGTGCCAGCAGCTTGGTTTGGGCCTCGAACACTGAAGCTTTCTTT; d_call: -; v_call: TRBV5-8; clone_size: once; j_call: TRBJ1-1; cdr3_length: 15
cdr3_aa: CASSRRTSGGISSTDTQYF; cdr3_nt: TGTGCCAGCAGCCGACGGACTAGCGGGGGGATTTCTAGCACAGATACGCAGTATTTT; d_call: TRBD2; v_call: TRBV7-9; clone_size: -; j_call: TRBJ2-3; cdr3_length: 19
cdr3_aa: CASSQGLQGTTTSYEQYF; cdr3_nt: TGCGCCAGCAGCCAAGGTCTTCAAGGGACCACGACCTCCTACGAGCAGTACTTC; d_call: -; v_call: TRBV4-1; clone_size: -; j_call: TRBJ2-7; cdr3_length: 18
cdr3_aa: CASSDRGIRQPQHF; cdr3_nt: TGTGCCAGCAGTGACAGGGGGATTCGTCAGCCCCAGCATTTT; d_call: TRBD1; v_call: TRBV6-1; clone_size: once; j_call: TRBJ1-5; cdr3_length: 14
cdr3_aa: CASSLREGEYGYTF; cdr3_nt: TGTGCCAGCAGCTTAAGGGAAGGCGAGTATGGCTACACCTTC; d_call: -; v_call: TRBV7-8; clone_size: once; j_call: TRBJ1-2; cdr3_length: 14
cdr3_aa: CASSQAGQGTTNEKLFF; cdr3_nt: TGTGCCAGCAGCCAAGCCGGACAGGGGACAACTAATGAAAAACTGTTTTTT; d_call: TRBD1; v_call: TRBV3-1/TRBV3-2; clone_size: -; j_call: TRBJ1-4; cdr3_length: 17
cdr3_aa: CASRAVRAGGKLFF; cdr3_nt: TGTGCCAGCAGAGCTGTCCGTGCGGGCGGAAAACTGTTTTTT; d_call: -; v_call: TRBV27; clone_size: -; j_call: TRBJ1-4; cdr3_length: 14
cdr3_aa: CASRAGTPQFF; cdr3_nt: TGTGCCAGCAGAGCCGGGACCCCCCAGTTCTTC; d_call: -; v_call: TRBV28; clone_size: -; j_call: TRBJ2-1; cdr3_length: 11
cdr3_aa: CASSRKGTQGEAFF; cdr3_nt: TGTGCCAGCAGTCGAAAAGGCACACAAGGGGAAGCTTTCTTT; d_call: -; v_call: TRBV6-5; clone_size: -; j_call: TRBJ1-1; cdr3_length: 14
cdr3_aa: CASSQEQASDTQYF; cdr3_nt: TGCGCCAGCAGCCAGGAACAGGCCTCAGATACGCAGTATTTT; d_call: -; v_call: TRBV4-1; clone_size: -; j_call: TRBJ2-3; cdr3_length: 14